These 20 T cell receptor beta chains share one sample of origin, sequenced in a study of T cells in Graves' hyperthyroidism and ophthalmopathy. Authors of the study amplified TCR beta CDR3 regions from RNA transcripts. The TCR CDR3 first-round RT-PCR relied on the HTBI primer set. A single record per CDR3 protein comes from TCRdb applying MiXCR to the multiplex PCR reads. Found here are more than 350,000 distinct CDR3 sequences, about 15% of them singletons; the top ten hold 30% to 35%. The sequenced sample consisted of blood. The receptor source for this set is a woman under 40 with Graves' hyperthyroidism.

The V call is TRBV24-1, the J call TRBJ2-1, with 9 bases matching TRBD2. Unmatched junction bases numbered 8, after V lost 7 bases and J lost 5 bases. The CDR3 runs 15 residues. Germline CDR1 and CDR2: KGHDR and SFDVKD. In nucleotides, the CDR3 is TGTGCCACCAGCGATAGCGGGAGAGGAAACAATGAGCAGTTCTTC. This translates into CATSDSGRGNNEQFF.

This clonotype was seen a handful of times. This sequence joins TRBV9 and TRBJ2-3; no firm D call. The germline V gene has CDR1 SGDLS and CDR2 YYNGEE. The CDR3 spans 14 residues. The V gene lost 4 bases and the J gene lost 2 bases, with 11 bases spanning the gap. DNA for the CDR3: TGTGCCAGCAGCCCCCGTGCAGACACAGATACGCAGTATTTT. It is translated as CASSPRADTDTQYF.

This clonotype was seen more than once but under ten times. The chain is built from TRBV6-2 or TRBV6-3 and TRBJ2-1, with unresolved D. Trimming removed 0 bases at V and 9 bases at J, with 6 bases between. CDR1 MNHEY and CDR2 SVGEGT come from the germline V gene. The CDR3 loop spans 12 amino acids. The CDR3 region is CASSYSGLEQFF. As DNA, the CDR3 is TGTGCCAGCAGTTACTCTGGGCTTGAGCAGTTCTTC.

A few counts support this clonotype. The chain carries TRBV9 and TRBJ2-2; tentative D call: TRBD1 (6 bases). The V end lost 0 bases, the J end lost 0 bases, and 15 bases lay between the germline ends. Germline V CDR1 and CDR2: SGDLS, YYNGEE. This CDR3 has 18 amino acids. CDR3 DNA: TGTGCCAGCAGCGTAGCATTGGCGAACAGGGCGAACACCGGGGAGCTGTTTTTT. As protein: CASSVALANRANTGELFF.

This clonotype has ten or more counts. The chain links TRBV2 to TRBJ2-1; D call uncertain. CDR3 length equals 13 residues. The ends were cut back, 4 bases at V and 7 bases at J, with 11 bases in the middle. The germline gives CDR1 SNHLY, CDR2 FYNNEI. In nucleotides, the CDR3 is TGTGCCAGCAGTGCAATTAGTTTGAATGAGCAGTTCTTC. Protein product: CASSAISLNEQFF.

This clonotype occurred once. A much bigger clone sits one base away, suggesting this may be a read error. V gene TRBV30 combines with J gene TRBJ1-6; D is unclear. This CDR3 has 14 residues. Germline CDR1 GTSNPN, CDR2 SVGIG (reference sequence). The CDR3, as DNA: TGTGCCTGGAGTGGCCAGAACTATAATTCACCCCTCCGCTTT. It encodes CAWSGQNYNSPLRF.

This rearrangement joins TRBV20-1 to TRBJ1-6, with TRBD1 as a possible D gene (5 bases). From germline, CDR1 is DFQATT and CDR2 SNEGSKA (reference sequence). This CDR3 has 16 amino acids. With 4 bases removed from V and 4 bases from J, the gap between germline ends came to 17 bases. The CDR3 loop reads CSATRPGTEYNSPLHF. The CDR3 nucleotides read TGCAGTGCTACGCGACCCGGGACGGAATATAATTCACCCCTCCACTTT.

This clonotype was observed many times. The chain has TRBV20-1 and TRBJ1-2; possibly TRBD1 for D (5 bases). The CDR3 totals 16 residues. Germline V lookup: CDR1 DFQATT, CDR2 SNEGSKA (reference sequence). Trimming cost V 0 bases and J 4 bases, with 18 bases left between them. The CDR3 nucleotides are TGCAGTGCTAGAGATTCGGCCAGACAGACAGTCTATGGCTACACCTTC. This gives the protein CSARDSARQTVYGYTF.

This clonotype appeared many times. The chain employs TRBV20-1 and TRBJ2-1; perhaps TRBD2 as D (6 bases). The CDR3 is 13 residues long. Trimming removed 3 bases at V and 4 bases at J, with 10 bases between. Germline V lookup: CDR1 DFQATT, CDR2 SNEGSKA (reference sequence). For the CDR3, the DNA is TGCAGTGCTAGTTTCGGGACTTACAATGAGCAGTTCTTC. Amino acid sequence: CSASFGTYNEQFF.

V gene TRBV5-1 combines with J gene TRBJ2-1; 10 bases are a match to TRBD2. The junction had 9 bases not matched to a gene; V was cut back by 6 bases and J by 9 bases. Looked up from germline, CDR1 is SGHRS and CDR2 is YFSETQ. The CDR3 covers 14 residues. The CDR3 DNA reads TGCGCCAGCATTGCTAGCGGGAGCTTCACTGAGCAGTTCTTC. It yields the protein CASIASGSFTEQFF.

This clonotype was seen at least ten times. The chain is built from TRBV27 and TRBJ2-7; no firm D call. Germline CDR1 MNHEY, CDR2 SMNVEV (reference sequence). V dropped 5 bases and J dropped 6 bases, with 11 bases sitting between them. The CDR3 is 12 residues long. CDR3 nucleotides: TGTGCCAGCAGTGGCGACCGTCCCGAGCAGTACTTC. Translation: CASSGDRPEQYF.

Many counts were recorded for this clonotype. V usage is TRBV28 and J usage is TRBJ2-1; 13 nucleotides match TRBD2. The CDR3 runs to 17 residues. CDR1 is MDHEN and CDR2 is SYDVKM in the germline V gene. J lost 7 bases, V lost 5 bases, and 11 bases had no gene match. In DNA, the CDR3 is TGTGCCAGCAGTCCATATTGGACTAGCGGGAGAATGAATGAGCAGTTCTTC. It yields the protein CASSPYWTSGRMNEQFF.

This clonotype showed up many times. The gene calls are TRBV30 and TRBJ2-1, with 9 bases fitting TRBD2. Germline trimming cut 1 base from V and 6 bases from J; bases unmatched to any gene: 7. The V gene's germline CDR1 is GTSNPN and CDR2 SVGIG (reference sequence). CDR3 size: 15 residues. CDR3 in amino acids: CAWSDLGLASNEQFF. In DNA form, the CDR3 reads TGTGCCTGGAGTGATTTAGGACTAGCGTCCAATGAGCAGTTCTTC.

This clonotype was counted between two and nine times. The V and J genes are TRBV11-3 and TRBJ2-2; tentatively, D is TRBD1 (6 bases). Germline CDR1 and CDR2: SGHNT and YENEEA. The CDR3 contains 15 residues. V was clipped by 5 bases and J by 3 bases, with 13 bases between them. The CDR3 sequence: CASSQRGIHTGELFF. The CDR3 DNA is TGTGCCAGCAGCCAAAGGGGGATTCACACCGGGGAGCTGTTTTTT.

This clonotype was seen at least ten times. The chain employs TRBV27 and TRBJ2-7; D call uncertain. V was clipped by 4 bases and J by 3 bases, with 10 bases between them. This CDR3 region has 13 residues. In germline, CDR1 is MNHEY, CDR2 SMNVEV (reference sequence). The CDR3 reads CASSSRADYEQYF. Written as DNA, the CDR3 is TGTGCCAGCAGTTCCCGGGCGGACTACGAGCAGTACTTC.

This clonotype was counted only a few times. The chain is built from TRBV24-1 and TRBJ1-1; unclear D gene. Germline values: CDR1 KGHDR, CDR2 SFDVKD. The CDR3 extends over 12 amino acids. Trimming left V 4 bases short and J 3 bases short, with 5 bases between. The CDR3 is CATSDADTEAFF. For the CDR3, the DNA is TGTGCCACCAGTGACGCGGACACTGAAGCTTTCTTT.

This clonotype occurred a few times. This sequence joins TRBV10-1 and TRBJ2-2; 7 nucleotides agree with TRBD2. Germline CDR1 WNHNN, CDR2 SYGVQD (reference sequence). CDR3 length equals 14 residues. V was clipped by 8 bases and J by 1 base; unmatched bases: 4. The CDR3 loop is CASGAGRNTGELFF. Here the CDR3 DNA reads TGCGCCAGCGGAGCGGGGAGGAACACCGGGGAGCTGTTTTTT.

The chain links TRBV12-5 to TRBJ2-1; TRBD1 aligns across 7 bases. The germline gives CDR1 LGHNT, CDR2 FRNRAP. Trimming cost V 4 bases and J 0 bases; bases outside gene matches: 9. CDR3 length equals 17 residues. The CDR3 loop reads CASGWTGTEVSYNEQFF. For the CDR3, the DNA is TGTGCTAGTGGTTGGACCGGGACAGAAGTCTCCTACAATGAGCAGTTCTTC.

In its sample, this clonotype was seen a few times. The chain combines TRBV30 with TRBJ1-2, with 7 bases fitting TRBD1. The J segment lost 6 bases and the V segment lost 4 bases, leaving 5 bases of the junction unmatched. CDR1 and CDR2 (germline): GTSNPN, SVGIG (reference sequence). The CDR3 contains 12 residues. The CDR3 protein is CAWKSGGNGYTF. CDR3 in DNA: TGTGCCTGGAAGTCAGGGGGTAATGGCTACACCTTC.

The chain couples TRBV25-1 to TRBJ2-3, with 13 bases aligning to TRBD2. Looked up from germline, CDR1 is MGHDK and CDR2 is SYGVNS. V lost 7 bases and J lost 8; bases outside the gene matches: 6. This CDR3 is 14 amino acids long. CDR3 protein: CASIGTSGTGTQYF. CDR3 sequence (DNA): TGTGCCAGCATCGGGACTAGCGGGACTGGTACGCAGTATTTT.